This entry lists 18 T cell receptor beta chains sequenced from one sample in a study of T cells in Graves' hyperthyroidism and ophthalmopathy. RNA transcripts were the template for amplifying TCR beta CDR3 regions. HTBI primers were the set used in a first-round RT-PCR of the TCR CDR3. TCRdb reanalysed the multiplex PCR reads using MiXCR and keeps one entry per CDR3 protein. The profile shows 250,000 to 300,000 distinct CDR3 sequences, approximately 19% of them singletons. Sequenced sample: blood. All receptors come from a man aged 50 to 60 with Graves' ophthalmopathy.

The V and J genes are TRBV9 and TRBJ2-4, with 12 nucleotides matching TRBD2. The trim removed 0 bases at V and 0 bases at J, leaving 4 bases unmatched. The germline gives CDR1 SGDLS, CDR2 YYNGEE. The length of the CDR3 is 18 residues. CDR3 region: CASSVGTSGTLAKNIQYF. The CDR3 DNA reads TGTGCCAGCAGCGTAGGGACTAGCGGGACGCTAGCCAAAAACATTCAGTACTTC.

The sample holds many counts of this clonotype. The chain recombines TRBV4-1 with TRBJ2-1; D not resolved. The length of the CDR3 is 13 residues. Trimming took 1 base from V and 4 from J, leaving 5 bases between them. In germline, CDR1 is MGHRA, CDR2 YSYEKL. Here the CDR3 DNA reads TGCGCCAGCAGCCAAGCCTTTTACAATGAGCAGTTCTTC. Translation gives CASSQAFYNEQFF.

This clonotype showed up many times. The chain employs TRBV19 and TRBJ2-7; D is perhaps TRBD1 (6 bases). The germline V gene encodes CDR1 LNHDA and CDR2 SQIVND (reference sequence). CDR3 size: 13 residues. V was cut by 7 bases and J by 2 bases, with 12 bases left in between. The DNA for the CDR3 is TGTGCCAGTAAACAGGGTCCGGCCTACGAGCAGTACTTC. This codes for CASKQGPAYEQYF.

This clonotype was found many times. The chain couples TRBV11-2 to TRBJ2-7, with TRBD2 matching over 12 bases. This CDR3 region has 17 residues. Trimming took 1 base from V and 3 from J; bases not matched to a gene: 7. Germline loops: CDR1 SGHAT, CDR2 FQNNGV. In DNA form, the CDR3 reads TGTGCCAGCAGCTTAGGGGGGCGGACTAGCGGGATCTACGAGCAGTACTTC. Translation: CASSLGGRTSGIYEQYF.

This clonotype was found many times. The rearrangement uses TRBV9 and TRBJ2-5, with D perhaps TRBD1 (6 bases). Germline loops: CDR1 SGDLS, CDR2 YYNGEE. V lost 5 bases to trimming and J lost 2 bases, with 13 bases between them. The length of the CDR3 is 14 residues. Here the CDR3 reads CASSDGTPQETQYF. CDR3 nucleotides: TGTGCCAGCAGTGATGGGACACCTCAAGAGACCCAGTACTTC.

The genes are TRBV6-1 and TRBJ2-7; 7 nucleotides line up with TRBD2. The CDR3 is 17 residues long. With 4 bases clipped from V and 2 bases from J, the junction kept 14 bases outside the gene matches. Germline values: CDR1 MNHNS, CDR2 SASEGT. The DNA of the CDR3 is TGTGCCAGCAGTGTTGAGGTAGCGGGTCCTCTTGCCTACGAGCAGTACTTC. This translates into CASSVEVAGPLAYEQYF.

CDR3 region: CASTLTGGATRNTIYF. As DNA, the CDR3 is TGTGCCAGCACTCTAACAGGGGGCGCGACTCGGAACACCATATATTTT. The V and J genes are TRBV12-3 or TRBV12-4 and TRBJ1-3, with TRBD1 matching 9 bases. This CDR3 region has 16 residues. V trimming: 7 bases; J trimming: 7 bases; junction bases outside the gene matches: 14.

This clonotype appeared a few times. J is TRBJ1-6 and V is TRBV6-1, with D possibly TRBD1 on 5 matching bases. The V end was cut by 5 bases, the J end by 8 bases, with 13 bases between. The germline CDR1 and CDR2 sequences are MNHNS and SASEGT. The CDR3 loop spans 14 amino acids. DNA of the CDR3: TGTGCCAGCAGTAGGGACTCGCAGGATTCACCCCTCCACTTT. Translating it yields CASSRDSQDSPLHF.

The chain carries TRBV3-1 and TRBJ2-1; D gene unclear. V shed 4 bases and J shed 6 bases, with 16 bases lying between them. This CDR3 has 15 residues. Germline CDR1 LGHDT, CDR2 YNNKEL (reference sequence). The CDR3 protein is CASSLDGTSCNEQFF. The CDR3 DNA is TGTGCCAGCAGCCTTGACGGCACGTCTTGCAATGAGCAGTTCTTC.

The chain combines TRBV3-1 with TRBJ2-7, with a tentative D call TRBD2 (5 bases). Looked up from germline, CDR1 is LGHDT and CDR2 is YNNKEL (reference sequence). This CDR3 has 19 residues. Deletions cut 4 bases from V and 2 bases from J, with 27 bases between. CDR3 nucleotides: TGTGCCAGCAGCCTGCATTGGGAGCGGAGCCCGCCCACCCCCTACGAGCAGTACTTC. The encoded protein is CASSLHWERSPPTPYEQYF.

The chain carries TRBV28 and TRBJ2-3; D not certain. This CDR3 spans 13 amino acids. Between the trimmed V and J ends, which lost 5 bases and 0 bases, there was a span of 6 bases. Germline V gives CDR1 MDHEN, CDR2 SYDVKM. The CDR3 sequence is CASSDSSTDTQYF. Here the CDR3 DNA reads TGTGCCAGCAGTGACTCTAGCACAGATACGCAGTATTTT.

This clonotype has just a few counts. This chain links TRBV4-2 with TRBJ2-3; D is unclear. Trimming shortened V by 0 bases and J by 5 bases, and 6 bases separated the two germline ends. The CDR3 runs to 13 residues. Per germline, CDR1 LGHNA and CDR2 YNFKEQ. CDR3 protein: CASSQDLGDTQYF. Written as DNA, the CDR3 is TGTGCCAGCAGCCAAGATTTGGGAGATACGCAGTATTTT.

The sample holds a few counts of this clonotype. CDR3 DNA sequence: TGTGCCAGCAGCTCGGGACAGGGGACTGAGCAGTTCTTC. This codes for CASSSGQGTEQFF. The chain is built from TRBV7-3 and TRBJ2-1, with TRBD1 matching 10 bases. CDR1 is SGHTA and CDR2 is FQGTGA in the germline V gene. The CDR3 has 13 residues. Unmatched junction bases numbered 3, after V lost 4 bases and J lost 9 bases.

V gene TRBV2 combines with J gene TRBJ1-1; D gene uncertain. Trimming stripped 4 bases from V and 10 bases from J, with 10 bases between. CDR1 and CDR2 (germline): SNHLY, FYNNEI. The CDR3 extends over 11 amino acids. The CDR3 reads CASSVEKGAFF. CDR3 sequence (DNA): TGTGCCAGCAGTGTTGAGAAGGGAGCTTTCTTT.

The sample holds many counts of this clonotype. CDR3 DNA sequence: TGTGCCAGCAGTTTAAAAAGCAACACTGAAGCTTTCTTT. Translating gives CASSLKSNTEAFF. This chain connects TRBV12-3 or TRBV12-4 to TRBJ1-1; D is unresolved. V was pared by 2 bases and J by 2 bases, with 6 bases between. The CDR3 loop spans 13 amino acids.

This clonotype was detected only once. The chain recombines TRBV4-2 with TRBJ2-7, with 8 bases lining up with TRBD2. Germline lookup yields CDR1 LGHNA and CDR2 YNFKEQ. The junction had 6 bases not matched to a gene; V was cut back by 5 bases and J by 0 bases. This CDR3 has 15 amino acids. Here the CDR3 reads CASSGSGRVSYEQYF. CDR3 sequence (DNA): TGTGCCAGCAGCGGAAGCGGGAGAGTCTCCTACGAGCAGTACTTC.

The sample holds one count of this clonotype. The chain carries TRBV7-3 and TRBJ2-2, with a tentative D call TRBD2 (5 bases). The CDR3 runs 15 residues. The ends were cut back, 11 bases at V and 4 bases at J, with 20 bases in the middle. In germline, CDR1 is SGHTA, CDR2 FQGTGA. DNA of the CDR3: TGTGCCTCTACTATAACGGGGTCCCCCACCGGGGAGCTGTTTTTT. This codes for CASTITGSPTGELFF.

This clonotype was detected many times. The chain recombines TRBV20-1 with TRBJ2-3; D may be TRBD2 (6 bases). The CDR3 extends over 15 amino acids. Germline CDR1 is DFQATT and CDR2 is SNEGSKA (reference sequence). V was cut by 5 bases and J by 2 bases, with 17 bases left in between. DNA for the CDR3: TGCAGTGCTGACTCGACTAGGAGGGTCACAGATACGCAGTATTTT. Translating it yields CSADSTRRVTDTQYF.